These T cell receptor beta chains were read from a single sample in a study of blood T cell dynamics during melanoma immunotherapy. Produced via immunoSEQ multiplex PCR; TCRdb's table is partial and in-frame only. This table holds 17,000 or so clones, roughly 83% found once. Sequences were derived from blood, sampled from a patient treated with checkpoint blockade. The receptors here all came from a human donor with melanoma. Each CDR3 is given with its conserved first and last residue. Fields, in order: CDR3 DNA, CDR3 protein, V gene, D gene, J gene. D genes are given only for firm matches.

CDR3nt: TGTGCCAGCAGTGAACTTAGCGGGATTGGTAATGAGCAGTTCTTC
CDR3aa: CASSELSGIGNEQFF
v_gene: TRBV2
d_gene: TRBD2
j_gene: TRBJ2-1

CDR3nt: TGTGCCAGCAGCTTAGTGAACAACGTCTATGGCTACACCTTC
CDR3aa: CASSLVNNVYGYTF
v_gene: TRBV7-2
d_gene: -
j_gene: TRBJ1-2

CDR3nt: TGTGCCAGAACTAATCCTCGGGAGACCCAGTACTTC
CDR3aa: CARTNPRETQYF
v_gene: TRBV19
d_gene: -
j_gene: TRBJ2-5

CDR3nt: TGTGCCAGCAGCGTCAGGGACACCGGGGAGCTGTTTTTT
CDR3aa: CASSVRDTGELFF
v_gene: TRBV9
d_gene: -
j_gene: TRBJ2-2

CDR3nt: TGTGCCAGTAGGCAGCCAACCTACGAGCAGTACTTC
CDR3aa: CASRQPTYEQYF
v_gene: TRBV28
d_gene: -
j_gene: TRBJ2-7

CDR3nt: TGTGCTAGCAGCTTAGTCTTTCCCGGGACAGGGGTGAGTGAGCAGTTCTTC
CDR3aa: CASSLVFPGTGVSEQFF
v_gene: TRBV7-7
d_gene: TRBD1
j_gene: TRBJ2-1

CDR3nt: TGTGCCAGCAGCGTTACCGGGACTAGCCGAGAGCAGTACTTC
CDR3aa: CASSVTGTSREQYF
v_gene: TRBV11-2
d_gene: TRBD2
j_gene: TRBJ2-7

CDR3nt: TGTGCCAGCAGCCGGACTAGCAAATACGAGCAGTACTTC
CDR3aa: CASSRTSKYEQYF
v_gene: TRBV4-2
d_gene: TRBD2
j_gene: TRBJ2-7

CDR3nt: TGTGCCAGCAGCCAAGGAGGGAGTGAACAGCAGTACTTC
CDR3aa: CASSQGGSEQQYF
v_gene: TRBV11-3
d_gene: -
j_gene: TRBJ2-7

CDR3nt: TGTGCCAGCAAGTCACAGGGGGCCGGCACAGATACGCAGTATTTT
CDR3aa: CASKSQGAGTDTQYF
v_gene: TRBV6-1
d_gene: TRBD1
j_gene: TRBJ2-3

CDR3nt: TGCGCCAGCAGCGACCGTAGTTTTTCGACCGGGGAGCTGTTTTTT
CDR3aa: CASSDRSFSTGELFF
v_gene: TRBV5-1
d_gene: -
j_gene: TRBJ2-2